A selection of T cell receptor beta chains follows, all from one sample in a study of graft-versus-host responses after intestinal transplantation. Sequenced by immunoSEQ multiplex PCR; TCRdb stores in-frame clones only, minus some. The top ten hold approximately 1.5% of the sample, which has about 98,000 clones, 86% seen once. The sample was PBMCs, taken 255 days after intestinal transplant. The receptor set was obtained from a human patient who received an intestinal transplant, so some T cells may come from the graft donor. CDR3s include the opening cysteine and the closing phenylalanine or tryptophan. D genes are given only for firm matches. Expanded clones are given a class, and other clones once, few, many or no size at all.

TRBV2	TRBJ2-7	NA	NA	TGTGCCAGCAGCCTACTCTACGAGCAGTACTTC	CASSLLYEQYF
TRBV6-1	TRBJ1-2	medium-sized	TRBD1	TGTGCCAGCACCTACGGACAGGGTGGCTATGGCTACACCTTC	CASTYGQGGYGYTF
TRBV7-9	TRBJ1-6	NA	TRBD1	TGTGCCAGCAGCTACGGACAGGGTAATTCACCCCTCCACTTT	CASSYGQGNSPLHF
TRBV14	TRBJ1-2	NA	NA	TGTGCCAGCAGCCAGGGGGTGGGAGCCTATGGCCACACCTTC	CASSQGVGAYGHTF
TRBV28	TRBJ1-3	few	NA	TGTGCCAGCAGTGGGGGACTGCTCTCTGGAAACACCATATATTTT	CASSGGLLSGNTIYF
TRBV6-1	TRBJ2-5	NA	TRBD2	TGTGCCAGCAGTGAATTTATAGCGGGGGGGTCAAAGACCCAGTACTTC	CASSEFIAGGSKTQYF
TRBV6-5	TRBJ1-5	NA	NA	TGTGCCAGCAGTTACTCGAGGTATAGCAATCAGCCCCAGCATTTT	CASSYSRYSNQPQHF
TRBV25-1	TRBJ1-2	NA	NA	TGTGCCAGCAGTGGAGGGGGGGGAGGCTACACCTTC	CASSGGGGGYTF
TRBV2	TRBJ2-3	NA	TRBD2	TGTGCCGGACAGACACTAGCGGGAGTTGCAGATACGCAGTATTTT	CAGQTLAGVADTQYF
TRBV5-5	TRBJ2-7	once	NA	TGTGCCAGCAGCGTGCCGGGACTCTACGAGCAGTACTTC	CASSVPGLYEQYF
TRBV4-2	TRBJ2-5	NA	TRBD1	TGTGCCAGCAGCCAAGAGGAGACAGGGATATGGGAGACCCAGTACTTC	CASSQEETGIWETQYF
TRBV19	TRBJ2-7	NA	NA	TGTGCCAGTAGTAAAAAGTGGGCAGACCCTCCCTACGAGCAGTACTTC	CASSKKWADPPYEQYF
TRBV30	TRBJ1-2	NA	NA	TGTGCCTGGACGGTAGGGGATGGCTATGGCTACACCTTC	CAWTVGDGYGYTF
TRBV6-1	TRBJ1-4	NA	NA	TGTGCCAGCAGATCTTTACGCTCAGGGGTAAAGCTTTTT	CASRSLRSGVKLF
TRBV28	TRBJ1-1	NA	NA	TGTGCCAGCAGTTTCGAACGTTTCCGTGAAGCTTTCTTT	CASSFERFREAFF
TRBV7-2	TRBJ1-3	few	NA	TGTGCCAGCAGCTTAATACTTAATCTCGGAAACACCATATATTTT	CASSLILNLGNTIYF